This T cell receptor beta chain was profiled in a study of shared clonotypes between healthy human individuals. TCRdb's copy holds only in-frame clones and misses some; the assay was immunoSEQ multiplex PCR. The table includes 950,000 to 1,100,000 clones, around 74% detected once. J lost 7 bases, V lost 1 base, and 4 bases had no gene match. CDR3 size: 15 residues. Germline V gene data show CDR1 as SGHRS and CDR2 as YFSETQ. The sequencing sample was made of memory CD4+ T cells sorted from blood. Sample subset: CD45RA-negative fraction. The source of this sequence is a man aged 18 to 35 in good health. The V gene is TRBV5-1, the J gene TRBJ1-4; 10 bases match TRBD1. CDR3 sequence reads: CASSLYGTGVEKLFF. DNA of the CDR3: TGCGCCAGCAGCTTGTATGGGACAGGGGTTGAAAAACTGTTTTTT.